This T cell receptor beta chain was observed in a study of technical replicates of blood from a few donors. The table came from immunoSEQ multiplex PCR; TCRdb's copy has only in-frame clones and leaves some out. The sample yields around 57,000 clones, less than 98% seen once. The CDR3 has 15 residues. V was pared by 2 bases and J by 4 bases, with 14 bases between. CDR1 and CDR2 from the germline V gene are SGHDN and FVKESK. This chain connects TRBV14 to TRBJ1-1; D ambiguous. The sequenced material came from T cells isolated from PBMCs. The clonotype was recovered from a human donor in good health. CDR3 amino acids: CASSQPGRKSTEAFF. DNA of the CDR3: TGTGCCAGCAGCCAACCCGGGAGGAAGAGCACTGAAGCTTTCTTT. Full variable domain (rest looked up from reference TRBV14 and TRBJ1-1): EAGVTQFPSHSVIEKGQTVTLRCDPISGHDNLYWYRRVMGKEIKFLLHFVKESKQDESGMPNNRFLAERTGGTYSTLKVQPAELEDSGVYFCASSQPGRKSTEAFFGQGTRLTVV.